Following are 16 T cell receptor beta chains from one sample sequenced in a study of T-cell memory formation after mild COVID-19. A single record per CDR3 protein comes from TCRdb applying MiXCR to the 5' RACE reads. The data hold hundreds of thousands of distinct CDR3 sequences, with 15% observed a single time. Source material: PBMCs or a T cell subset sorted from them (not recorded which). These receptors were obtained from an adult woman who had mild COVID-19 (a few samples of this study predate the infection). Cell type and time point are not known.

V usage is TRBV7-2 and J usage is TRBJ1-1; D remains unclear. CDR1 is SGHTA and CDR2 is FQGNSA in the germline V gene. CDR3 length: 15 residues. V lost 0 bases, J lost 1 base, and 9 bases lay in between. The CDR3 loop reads CASSLASRQNTEAFF. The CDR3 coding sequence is TGTGCCAGCAGCTTAGCGTCCAGGCAGAACACTGAAGCTTTCTTT.

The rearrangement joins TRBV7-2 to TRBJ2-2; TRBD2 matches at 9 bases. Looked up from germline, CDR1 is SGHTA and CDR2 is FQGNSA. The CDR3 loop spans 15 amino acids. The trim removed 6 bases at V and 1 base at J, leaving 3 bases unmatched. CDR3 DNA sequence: TGTGCCAGCAGGTTTAGCGGGAGGAACACCGGGGAGCTGTTTTTT. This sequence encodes CASRFSGRNTGELFF.

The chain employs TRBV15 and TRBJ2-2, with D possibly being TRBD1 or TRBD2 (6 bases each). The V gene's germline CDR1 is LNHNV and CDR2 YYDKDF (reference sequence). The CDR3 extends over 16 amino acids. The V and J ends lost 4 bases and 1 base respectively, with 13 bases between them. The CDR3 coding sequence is TGTGCCACCAGCATCCGGGGGCAGTGGAACACCGGGGAGCTGTTTTTT. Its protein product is CATSIRGQWNTGELFF. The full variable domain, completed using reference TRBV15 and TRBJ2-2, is DAMVIQNPRYQVTQFGKPVTLSCSQTLNHNVMYWYQQKSSQAPKLLFHYYDKDFNNEADTPDNFQSRRPNTSFCFLDIRSPGLGDTAMYLCATSIRGQWNTGELFFGEGSRLTVL.

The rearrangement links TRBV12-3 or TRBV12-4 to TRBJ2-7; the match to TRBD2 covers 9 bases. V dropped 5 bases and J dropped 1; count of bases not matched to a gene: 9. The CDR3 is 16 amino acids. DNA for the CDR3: TGTGCCAGCAGTCCTACGGGACTAGCTAGGTCCTACGAGCAGTACTTC. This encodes CASSPTGLARSYEQYF.

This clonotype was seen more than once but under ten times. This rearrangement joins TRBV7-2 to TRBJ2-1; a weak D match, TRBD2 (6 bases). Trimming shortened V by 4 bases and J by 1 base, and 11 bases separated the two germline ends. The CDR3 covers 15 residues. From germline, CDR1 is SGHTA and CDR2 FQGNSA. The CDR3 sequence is CASSSRRESYNEQFF. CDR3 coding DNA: TGTGCCAGCAGCTCGCGGAGGGAATCCTACAATGAGCAGTTCTTC.

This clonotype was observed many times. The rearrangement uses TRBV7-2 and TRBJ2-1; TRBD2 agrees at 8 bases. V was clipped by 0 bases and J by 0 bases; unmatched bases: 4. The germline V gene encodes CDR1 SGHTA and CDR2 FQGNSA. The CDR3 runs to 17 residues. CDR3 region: CASSLAPGLGSYNEQFF. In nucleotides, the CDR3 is TGTGCCAGCAGCTTAGCGCCGGGACTAGGCTCCTACAATGAGCAGTTCTTC.

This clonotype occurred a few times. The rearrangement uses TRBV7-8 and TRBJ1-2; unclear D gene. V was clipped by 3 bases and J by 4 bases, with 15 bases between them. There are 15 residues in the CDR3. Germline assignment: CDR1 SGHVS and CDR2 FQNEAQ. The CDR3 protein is CASSFGAGGIYGYTF. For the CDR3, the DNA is TGTGCCAGCAGCTTTGGCGCCGGAGGAATCTATGGCTACACCTTC.

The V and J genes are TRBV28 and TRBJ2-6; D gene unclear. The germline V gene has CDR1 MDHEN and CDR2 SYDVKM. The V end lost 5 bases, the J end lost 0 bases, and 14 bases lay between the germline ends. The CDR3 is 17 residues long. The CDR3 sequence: CASSPTRVSSGANVLTF. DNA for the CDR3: TGTGCCAGCAGTCCTACAAGGGTTAGCTCTGGGGCCAACGTCCTGACTTTC.

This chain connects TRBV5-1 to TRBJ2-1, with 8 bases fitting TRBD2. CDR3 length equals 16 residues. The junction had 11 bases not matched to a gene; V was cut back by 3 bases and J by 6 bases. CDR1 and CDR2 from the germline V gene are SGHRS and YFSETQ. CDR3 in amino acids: CASSSKSGGRSNEQFF. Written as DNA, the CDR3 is TGCGCCAGCAGCTCCAAGAGCGGGGGCCGGAGCAATGAGCAGTTCTTC.

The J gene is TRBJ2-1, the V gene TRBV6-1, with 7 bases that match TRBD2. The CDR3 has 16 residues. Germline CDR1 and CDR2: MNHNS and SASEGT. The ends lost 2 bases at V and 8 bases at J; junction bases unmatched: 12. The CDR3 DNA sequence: TGTGCCAGCAGTGAATACGGGGAGGGCTTAACAGATGAGCAGTTCTTC. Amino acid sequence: CASSEYGEGLTDEQFF.

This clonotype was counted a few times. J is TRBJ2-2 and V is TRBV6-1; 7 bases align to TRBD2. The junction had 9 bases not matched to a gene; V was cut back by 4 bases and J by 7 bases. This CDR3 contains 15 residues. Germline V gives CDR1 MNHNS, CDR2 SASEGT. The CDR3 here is CASSVGGYANGELFF. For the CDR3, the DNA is TGTGCCAGCAGTGTGGGGGGGTACGCGAACGGGGAGCTGTTTTTT.

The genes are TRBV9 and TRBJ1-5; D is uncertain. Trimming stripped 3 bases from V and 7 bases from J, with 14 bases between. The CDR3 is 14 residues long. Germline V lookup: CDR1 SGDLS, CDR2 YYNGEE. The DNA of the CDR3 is TGTGCCAGCAGCGCCCACGTAGAAGGGCAGCCCCAGCATTTT. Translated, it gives CASSAHVEGQPQHF.

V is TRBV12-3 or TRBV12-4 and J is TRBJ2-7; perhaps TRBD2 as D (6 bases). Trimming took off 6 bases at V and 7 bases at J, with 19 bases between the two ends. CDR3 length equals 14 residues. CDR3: CASSPGAGSGEQYF. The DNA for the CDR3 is TGTGCCAGCAGCCCGGGAGCGGGTAGCGGTGAGCAGTACTTC.

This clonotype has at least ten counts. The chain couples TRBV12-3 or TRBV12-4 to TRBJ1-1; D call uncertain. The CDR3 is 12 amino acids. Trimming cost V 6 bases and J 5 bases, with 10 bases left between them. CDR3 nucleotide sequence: TGTGCCAGCAGAATTGGGTGGACTGAAGCTTTCTTT. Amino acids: CASRIGWTEAFF.

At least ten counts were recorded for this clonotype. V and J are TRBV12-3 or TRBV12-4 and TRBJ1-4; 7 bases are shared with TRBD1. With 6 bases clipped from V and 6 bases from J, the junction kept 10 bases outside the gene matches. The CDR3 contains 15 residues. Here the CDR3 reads CASSRLQGKHEKLFF. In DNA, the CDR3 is TGTGCCAGCAGCCGACTACAGGGGAAGCATGAAAAACTGTTTTTT.

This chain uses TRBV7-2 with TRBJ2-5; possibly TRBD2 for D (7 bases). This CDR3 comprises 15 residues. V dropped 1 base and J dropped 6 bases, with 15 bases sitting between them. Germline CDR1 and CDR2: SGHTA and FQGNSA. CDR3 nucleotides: TGTGCCAGCAGCTTAGTCGAGGGGGGGATAAAGACCCAGTACTTC. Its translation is CASSLVEGGIKTQYF.